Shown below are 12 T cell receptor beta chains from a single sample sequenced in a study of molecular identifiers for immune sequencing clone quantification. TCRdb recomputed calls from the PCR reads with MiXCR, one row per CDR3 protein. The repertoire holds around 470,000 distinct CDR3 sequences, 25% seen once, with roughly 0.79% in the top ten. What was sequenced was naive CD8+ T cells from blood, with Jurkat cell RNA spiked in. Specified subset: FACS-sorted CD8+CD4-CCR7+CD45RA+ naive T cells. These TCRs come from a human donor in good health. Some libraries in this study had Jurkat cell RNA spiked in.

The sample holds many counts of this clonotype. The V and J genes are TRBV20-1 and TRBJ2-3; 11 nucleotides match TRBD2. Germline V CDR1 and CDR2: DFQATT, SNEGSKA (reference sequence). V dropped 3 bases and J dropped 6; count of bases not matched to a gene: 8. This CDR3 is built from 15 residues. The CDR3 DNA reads TGCAGTGCTAGTGTAGCGGGGGGGTCGCTCGATACGCAGTATTTT. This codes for CSASVAGGSLDTQYF.

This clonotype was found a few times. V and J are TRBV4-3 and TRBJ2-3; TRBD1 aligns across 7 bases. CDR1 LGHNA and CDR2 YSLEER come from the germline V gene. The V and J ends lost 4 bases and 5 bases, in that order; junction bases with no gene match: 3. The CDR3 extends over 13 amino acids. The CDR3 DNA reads TGCGCCAGCAGCCGGGACAGCGGAGATACGCAGTATTTT. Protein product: CASSRDSGDTQYF.

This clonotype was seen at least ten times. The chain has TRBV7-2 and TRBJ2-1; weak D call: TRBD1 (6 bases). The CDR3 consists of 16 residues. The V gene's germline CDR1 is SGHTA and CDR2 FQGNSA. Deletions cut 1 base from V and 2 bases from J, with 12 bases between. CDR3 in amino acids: CASSLGGQGTYNEQFF. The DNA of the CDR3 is TGTGCCAGCAGCTTAGGCGGTCAGGGGACCTACAATGAGCAGTTCTTC.

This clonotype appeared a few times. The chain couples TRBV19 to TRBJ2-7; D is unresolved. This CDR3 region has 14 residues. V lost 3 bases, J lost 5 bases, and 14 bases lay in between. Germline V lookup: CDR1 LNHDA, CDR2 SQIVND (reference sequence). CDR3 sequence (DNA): TGTGCCAGTAGTATTGGATCCCTCGGAAACGAGCAGTACTTC. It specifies CASSIGSLGNEQYF. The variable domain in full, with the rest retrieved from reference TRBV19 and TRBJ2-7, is DGGITQSPKYLFRKEGQNVTLSCEQNLNHDAMYWYRQDPGQGLRLIYYSQIVNDFQKGDIAEGYSVSREKKESFPLTVTSAQKNPTAFYLCASSIGSLGNEQYFGPGTRLTVT.

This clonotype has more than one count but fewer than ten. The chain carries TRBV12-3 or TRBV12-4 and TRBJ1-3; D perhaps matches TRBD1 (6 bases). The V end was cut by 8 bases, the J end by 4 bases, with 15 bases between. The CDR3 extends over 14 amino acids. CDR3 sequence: CASGRTDLGNTIYF. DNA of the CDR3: TGTGCCAGCGGGCGGACAGATCTAGGAAACACCATATATTTT.

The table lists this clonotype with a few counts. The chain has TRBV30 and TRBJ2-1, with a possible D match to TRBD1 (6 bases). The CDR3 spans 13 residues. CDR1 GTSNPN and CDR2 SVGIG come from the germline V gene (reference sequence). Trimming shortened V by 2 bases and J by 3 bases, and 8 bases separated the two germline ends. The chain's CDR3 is CAWSMGHYNEQFF. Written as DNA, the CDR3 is TGTGCCTGGAGTATGGGACACTACAATGAGCAGTTCTTC.

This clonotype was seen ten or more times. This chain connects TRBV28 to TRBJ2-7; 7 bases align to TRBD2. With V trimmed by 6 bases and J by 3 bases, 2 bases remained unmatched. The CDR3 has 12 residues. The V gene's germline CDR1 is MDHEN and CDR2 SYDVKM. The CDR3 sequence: CASRASGYEQYF. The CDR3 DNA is TGTGCCAGCAGGGCTAGCGGCTACGAGCAGTACTTC.

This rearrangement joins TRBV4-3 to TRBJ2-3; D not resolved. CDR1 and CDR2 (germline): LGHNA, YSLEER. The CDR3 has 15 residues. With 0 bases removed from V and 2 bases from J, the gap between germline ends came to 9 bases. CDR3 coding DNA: TGCGCCAGCAGCCAAGATCTATACTTCACAGATACGCAGTATTTT. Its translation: CASSQDLYFTDTQYF.

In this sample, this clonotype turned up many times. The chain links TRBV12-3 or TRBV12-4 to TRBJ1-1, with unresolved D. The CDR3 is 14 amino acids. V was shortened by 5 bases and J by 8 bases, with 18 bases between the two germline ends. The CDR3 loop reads CASSPRARAREAFF. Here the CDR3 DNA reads TGTGCCAGCAGTCCCCGGGCCCGAGCAAGGGAAGCTTTCTTT.

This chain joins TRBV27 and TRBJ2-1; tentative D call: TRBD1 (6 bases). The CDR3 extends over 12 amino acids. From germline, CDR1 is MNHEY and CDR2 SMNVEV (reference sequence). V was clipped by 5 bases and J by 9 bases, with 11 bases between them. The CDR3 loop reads CASSPQGTEQFF. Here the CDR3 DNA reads TGTGCCAGCAGTCCCCAGGGGACTGAGCAGTTCTTC.

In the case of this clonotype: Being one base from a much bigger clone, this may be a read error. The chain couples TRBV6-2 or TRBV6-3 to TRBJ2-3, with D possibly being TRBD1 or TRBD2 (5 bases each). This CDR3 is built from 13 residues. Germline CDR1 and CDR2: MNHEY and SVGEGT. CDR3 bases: TGTGCCAGCAGGGGACCAAGCCCAGATACGCAGTGTTTT. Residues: CASRGPSPDTQCF.

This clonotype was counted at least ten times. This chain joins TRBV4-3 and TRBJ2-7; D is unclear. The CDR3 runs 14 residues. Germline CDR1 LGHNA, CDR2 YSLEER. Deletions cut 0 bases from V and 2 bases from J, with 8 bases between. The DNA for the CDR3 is TGCGCCAGCAGCCAAGATCGGGTTGCCTACGAGCAGTACTTC. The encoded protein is CASSQDRVAYEQYF.